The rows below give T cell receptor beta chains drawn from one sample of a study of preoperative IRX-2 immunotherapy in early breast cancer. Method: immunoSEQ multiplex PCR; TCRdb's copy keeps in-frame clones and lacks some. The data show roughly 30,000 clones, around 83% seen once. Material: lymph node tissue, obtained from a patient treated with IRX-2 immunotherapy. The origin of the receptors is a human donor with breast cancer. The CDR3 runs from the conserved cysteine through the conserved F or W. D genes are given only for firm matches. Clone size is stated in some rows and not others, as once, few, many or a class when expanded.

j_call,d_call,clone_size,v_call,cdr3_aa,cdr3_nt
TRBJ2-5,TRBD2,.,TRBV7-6,CASSLAGRQETQYF,TGTGCCAGCAGCTTGGCCGGGAGGCAAGAGACCCAGTACTTC
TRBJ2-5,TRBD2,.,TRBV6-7,CASSYPTSEIGKTQYF,TGTGCCAGCAGTTACCCGACTAGCGAGATCGGGAAGACCCAGTACTTC
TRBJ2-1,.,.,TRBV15,CATSRVGSYNEQFF,TGTGCCACCAGCAGGGTAGGCTCCTACAATGAGCAGTTCTTC
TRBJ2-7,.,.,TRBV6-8,CASSDLSTATYEQYF,TGTGCCAGCAGTGACCTTTCGACAGCTACCTACGAGCAGTACTTC
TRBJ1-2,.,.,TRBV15,CATSRDGRPSRSSQYYGYTF,TGTGCCACCAGCAGAGATGGGAGACCCTCGAGAAGCTCCCAATACTATGGCTACACCTTC
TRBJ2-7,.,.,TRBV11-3,CASRRPGTLTYEQYF,TGTGCCAGCAGAAGACCCGGGACGTTGACCTACGAGCAGTACTTC
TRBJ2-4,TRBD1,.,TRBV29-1,CSVEETGIHIQYF,TGCAGCGTTGAAGAGACAGGGATTCACATTCAGTACTTC
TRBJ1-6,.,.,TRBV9,CASSGDHRPNSPLHF,TGTGCCAGCAGCGGAGACCATCGACCCAATTCACCCCTCCACTTT
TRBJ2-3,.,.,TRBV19,CASRSLNLPTDTQYF,TGTGCCAGTAGGAGCCTCAACCTGCCCACAGATACGCAGTATTTT
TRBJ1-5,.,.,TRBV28,CASSLFAYSNQPQHF,TGTGCCAGCAGTTTATTTGCGTATAGCAATCAGCCCCAGCATTTT
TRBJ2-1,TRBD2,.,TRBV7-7,CASSQGGGDYNEQFF,TGTGCCAGCAGCCAGGGCGGGGGGGACTACAATGAGCAGTTCTTC
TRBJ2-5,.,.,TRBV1,CASSLAVPPGRETQYF,TGCGCCAGCAGCTTGGCGGTACCGCCCGGACGAGAGACCCAGTACTTC
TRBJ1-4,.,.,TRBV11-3,CASSLMGRGDEKLFF,TGTGCCAGCAGCTTAATGGGCAGGGGTGATGAAAAACTGTTTTTT
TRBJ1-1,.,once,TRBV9,CASSQGPNTEAFF,TGTGCCAGCAGTCAGGGGCCGAACACTGAAGCTTTCTTT
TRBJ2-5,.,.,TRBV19,CASSEGVQETQYF,TGTGCCAGTAGTGAAGGGGTTCAAGAGACCCAGTACTTC
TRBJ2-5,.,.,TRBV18,CASSREGSFLTQYF,TGTGCCAGCTCACGAGAGGGTAGTTTTCTGACCCAGTACTTC
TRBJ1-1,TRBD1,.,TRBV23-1,CASSPGLGQGFGAFF,TGCGCCAGCAGCCCAGGCCTGGGACAGGGGTTTGGAGCTTTCTTT
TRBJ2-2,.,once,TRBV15,CASSLRVKNTGELFF,TGTGCCAGCAGCTTAAGGGTCAAGAACACCGGGGAGCTGTTTTTT
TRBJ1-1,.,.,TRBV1,CASSHPGGNTEAFF,TGCGCCAGCAGCCACCCAGGGGGGAACACTGAAGCTTTCTTT
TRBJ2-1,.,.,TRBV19,CASSPVADSYNEQFF,TGTGCCAGCAGTCCGGTAGCGGACTCCTACAATGAGCAGTTCTTC
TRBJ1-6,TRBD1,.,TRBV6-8,CASSRDRGKSPLHF,TGTGCCAGCAGCAGGGACAGGGGTAAATCACCCCTCCACTTT
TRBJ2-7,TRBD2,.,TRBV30,CAWRASGGGGWQYF,TGTGCCTGGAGGGCGTCGGGTGGGGGAGGGTGGCAGTACTTC
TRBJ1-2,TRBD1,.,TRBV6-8,CASSAPGQGDIGYTF,TGTGCCAGCAGCGCGCCGGGACAGGGCGACATTGGCTACACCTTC
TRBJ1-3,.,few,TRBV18,CASSPSGSGNTIYF,TGTGCCAGCTCACCGTCGGGCTCTGGAAACACCATATATTTT
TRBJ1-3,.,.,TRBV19,CASRMNLGNTIYF,TGTGCCAGTAGAATGAACCTTGGAAACACCATATATTTT
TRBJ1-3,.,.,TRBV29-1,CSVEDLESASGNTIYF,TGCAGCGTTGAAGATTTGGAGTCGGCCTCTGGAAACACCATATATTTT
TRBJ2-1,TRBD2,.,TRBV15,CATEGLAGNNEQFF,TGTGCCACAGAGGGACTAGCGGGAAACAATGAGCAGTTCTTC
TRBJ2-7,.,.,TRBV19,CASGTGGYEQYF,TGTGCCAGTGGAACCGGCGGTTACGAGCAGTACTTC
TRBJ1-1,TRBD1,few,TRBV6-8,CASSYGRAGGALTEAFF,TGTGCCAGCAGTTACGGACGGGCAGGGGGCGCTTTAACTGAAGCTTTCTTT
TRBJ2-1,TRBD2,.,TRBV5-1,CASSPLSGGEGEQFF,TGCGCCAGCAGCCCACTGAGCGGGGGTGAGGGGGAGCAGTTCTTC
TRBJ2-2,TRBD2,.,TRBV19,CASSLTSGNTGELFF,TGTGCCAGTAGTTTGACTAGCGGGAACACCGGGGAGCTGTTTTTT
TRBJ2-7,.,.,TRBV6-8,CASKRQRYEQYF,TGTGCCAGCAAAAGACAGCGCTACGAGCAGTACTTC
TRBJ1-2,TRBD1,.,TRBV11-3,CASSPDLYRGGYTF,TGTGCCAGCAGCCCAGATCTCTACAGGGGAGGCTACACCTTC
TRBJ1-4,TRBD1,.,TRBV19,CASSTRDRVSEKLFF,TGTGCCAGTAGTACCCGGGACAGGGTATCGGAAAAACTGTTTTTT
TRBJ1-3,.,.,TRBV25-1,CASSESRGPRSGNTIYF,TGTGCCAGCAGTGAATCTAGGGGCCCTCGATCTGGAAACACCATATATTTT
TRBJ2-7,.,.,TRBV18,CASSPMDGGLSYEQYF,TGTGCCAGCTCACCGATGGACGGAGGCCTATCCTACGAGCAGTACTTC
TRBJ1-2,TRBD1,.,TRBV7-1,CASSPDRVWGYTF,TGTGCCAGCAGCCCGGACAGGGTGTGGGGCTACACCTTC
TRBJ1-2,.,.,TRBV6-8,CASSYSPKDSYGYTF,TGTGCCAGCAGTTATAGTCCGAAGGACTCCTATGGCTACACCTTC